This passage covers 22 T cell receptor beta chains from one sample sequenced in a study of shared clonotypes between healthy human individuals. Measured with immunoSEQ multiplex PCR; TCRdb has only the in-frame clones, and not every one. The sample holds over a million clones; about 80% are singletons and the top ten take under 0.65%. The sample taken for sequencing was memory CD4+ T cells from PBMCs. Subset given: CD45RA-negative fraction. Source of these receptors: a man between 18 and 35 years old in good health. Some clones in this sample may be carry-over from other donors' samples.

This clone came up many times. V is TRBV28 and J is TRBJ2-6, with D possibly matching TRBD1 (5 bases). The ends were cut back, 7 bases at V and 2 bases at J, with 15 bases in the middle. This CDR3 contains 16 residues. Germline CDR1 is MDHEN and CDR2 is SYDVKM. CDR3 in DNA: TGTGCCAGCACCTCCTGGTCGGACACTGGGGCCAACGTCCTGACTTTC. Amino acids: CASTSWSDTGANVLTF. Full variable domain (remainder filled in from reference TRBV28 and TRBJ2-6): DVKVTQSSRYLVKRTGEKVFLECVQDMDHENMFWYRQDPGLGLRLIYFSYDVKMKEKGDIPEGYSVSREKKERFSLILESASTNQTSMYLCASTSWSDTGANVLTFGAGSRLTVL.

CDR3 DNA: TGTGCCAGCAGCCAAGGTTCTGTTAACACTGAAGCTTTCTTT. Translation gives CASSQGSVNTEAFF. The chain uses TRBV4-2 and TRBJ1-1; D is uncertain. The germline CDR1 and CDR2 sequences are LGHNA and YNFKEQ. The CDR3 contains 14 residues. Trimming left V 1 base short and J 2 bases short, with 8 bases between.

The J gene is TRBJ2-7, the V gene TRBV10-1; either TRBD1 or TRBD2 may fit D (5 bases each). The V end lost 8 bases, the J end lost 7 bases, and 15 bases lay between the germline ends. The CDR3 runs to 12 residues. From germline, CDR1 is WNHNN and CDR2 SYGVQD (reference sequence). CDR3 sequence reads: CASGDGLGEQYF. The CDR3 region has the DNA TGCGCCAGCGGGGACGGACTTGGAGAGCAGTACTTC.

The chain is built from TRBV27 and TRBJ1-3, with D uncertain. Trimming removed 7 bases from V and 0 bases from J, with 10 bases in between. The CDR3 is 14 amino acids. Per the germline V gene, CDR1 is MNHEY and CDR2 is SMNVEV (reference sequence). The chain's CDR3 is CASKGKSSGNTIYF. The CDR3, as DNA: TGTGCCAGCAAGGGTAAAAGCTCTGGAAACACCATATATTTT.

This clone was seen only a few times. J is TRBJ2-7 and V is TRBV10-3; 8 positions agree with TRBD1. The CDR3 is 12 amino acids. The germline gives CDR1 ENHRY, CDR2 SYGVKD. J was trimmed by 7 bases and V by 4 bases; bases with no gene match: 3. CDR3 sequence (DNA): TGTGCCATCAGTGCAGGGGGCGGAGAGCAGTACTTC. Encoded protein: CAISAGGGEQYF.

J is TRBJ2-7 and V is TRBV2, with 7 bases that match TRBD1. The ends lost 8 bases at V and 0 bases at J; junction bases unmatched: 7. This CDR3 region has 14 residues. Germline loops: CDR1 SNHLY, CDR2 FYNNEI. The CDR3 loop reads CASYPTGISYEQYF. CDR3 DNA: TGTGCCAGCTACCCGACAGGGATCTCCTACGAGCAGTACTTC.

This clone was counted a few times. The rearrangement joins TRBV5-1 to TRBJ1-1; D not certain. The germline CDR1 and CDR2 sequences are SGHRS and YFSETQ. This CDR3 region has 13 residues. Trimming shortened V by 0 bases and J by 6 bases, and 9 bases separated the two germline ends. CDR3 amino acids: CASSLEAAPEAFF. CDR3 in DNA: TGCGCCAGCAGCTTGGAGGCAGCCCCTGAAGCTTTCTTT.

The gene calls are TRBV10-3 and TRBJ2-7; D not resolved. CDR3 length equals 12 residues. Trimming pared 4 bases from V and 3 bases from J, leaving 7 bases between. Germline V gene data show CDR1 as ENHRY and CDR2 as SYGVKD. In DNA, the CDR3 is TGTGCCATCAGTGGGGCTCGCTACGAGCAGTACTTC. This translates into CAISGARYEQYF.

This clone is a singleton in its sample. The DNA for the CDR3 is TGTGCCAGCAGCACGCCTAGGGGGCGGGAGAGTTTTGATACGCAGTATTTT. Translating it yields CASSTPRGRESFDTQYF. The gene calls are TRBV7-9 and TRBJ2-3; D tentatively reads TRBD1 or TRBD2 (7 bases each). V lost 5 bases to trimming and J lost 6 bases, with 24 bases between them. The CDR3 extends over 17 amino acids. Germline loops: CDR1 SEHNR, CDR2 FQNEAQ (reference sequence).

The rearrangement links TRBV4-3 to TRBJ2-3; 11 nucleotides align to TRBD2. Germline V gene data show CDR1 as LGHNA and CDR2 as YSLEER. Unmatched junction bases numbered 7, after V lost 0 bases and J lost 5 bases. The CDR3 has 17 residues. The CDR3 is CASSQEGSGRALDTQYF. The CDR3 DNA sequence: TGCGCCAGCAGCCAAGAAGGTAGCGGGAGGGCCTTAGATACGCAGTATTTT.

This rearrangement joins TRBV10-1 to TRBJ1-1, with D possibly matching TRBD1 (5 bases). CDR3 size: 14 residues. In germline, CDR1 is WNHNN, CDR2 SYGVQD (reference sequence). Trimming removed 7 bases from V and 5 bases from J, with 17 bases in between. For the CDR3, the DNA is TGCGCCAGCACCAGGGACCCCCAAGGGACTGAAGCTTTCTTT. Protein: CASTRDPQGTEAFF.

This clone was detected ten times or more. CDR3 nucleotides: TGTGCCAGTAGTATCGCCAGACTACAGCCCCAGCATTTT. Its protein product is CASSIARLQPQHF. The V and J genes are TRBV19 and TRBJ1-5; no definite D call. The CDR3 length is 13 residues. The V gene's germline CDR1 is LNHDA and CDR2 SQIVND (reference sequence). V lost 3 bases, J lost 7 bases, and 10 bases lay in between.

The CDR3 sequence: CASSFRGVNTEAFF. For the CDR3, the DNA is TGTGCCAGCAGTTTTAGAGGCGTGAACACTGAAGCTTTCTTT. V and J are TRBV27 and TRBJ1-1; D is uncertain. Germline V gene lookup returns CDR1 MNHEY and CDR2 SMNVEV (reference sequence). There are 14 residues in the CDR3. Trimming removed 3 bases at V and 0 bases at J, with 8 bases between.

The chain recombines TRBV28 with TRBJ1-2; D not resolved. This CDR3 spans 14 amino acids. Germline V gene lookup returns CDR1 MDHEN and CDR2 SYDVKM. V was clipped by 2 bases and J by 4 bases, with 11 bases between them. The CDR3 is CASSLRFRAYGYTF. The CDR3 DNA sequence: TGTGCCAGCAGTTTAAGATTTAGGGCCTATGGCTACACCTTC.

The chain is built from TRBV4-3 and TRBJ2-3; D gene unclear. The germline V gene has CDR1 LGHNA and CDR2 YSLEER. V lost 1 base to trimming and J lost 8 bases, with 13 bases between them. This CDR3 comprises 14 residues. CDR3 nucleotides: TGCGCCAGCAGCCAAGGACCGGCGCTAGGTACGCAGTATTTT. Protein sequence: CASSQGPALGTQYF.

V is TRBV5-6 and J is TRBJ1-2; D gene uncertain. CDR3 length equals 17 residues. Germline V gene sequence: CDR1 SGHDT, CDR2 YYEEEE. Trimming cost V 3 bases and J 0 bases, with 18 bases left between them. CDR3 sequence: CASSWNAGTRSNYGYTF. The CDR3, as DNA: TGTGCCAGCAGCTGGAATGCCGGCACCAGGTCTAACTATGGCTACACCTTC.

This clone was observed a single time. The rearrangement uses TRBV28 and TRBJ1-5; D remains unclear. The germline CDR1 and CDR2 sequences are MDHEN and SYDVKM. V lost 2 bases and J 0 bases, leaving 11 bases between the germline ends. The CDR3 extends over 16 amino acids. The CDR3 sequence: CASSLRQTYSNQPQHF. The DNA for the CDR3 is TGTGCCAGCAGTTTAAGGCAGACCTATAGCAATCAGCCCCAGCATTTT.

The chain links TRBV15 to TRBJ1-3; 11 bases are shared with TRBD1. The junction had 5 bases not matched to a gene; V was cut back by 7 bases and J by 3 bases. Germline V lookup: CDR1 LNHNV, CDR2 YYDKDF (reference sequence). The CDR3 spans 15 residues. CDR3: CATTGTGGYGNTIYF. Here the CDR3 DNA reads TGTGCCACCACGGGGACAGGGGGATATGGAAACACCATATATTTT.

The J gene is TRBJ1-1, the V gene TRBV2; D unclear. There are 13 residues in the CDR3. V lost 4 bases to trimming and J lost 1 base, with 7 bases between them. Germline assignment: CDR1 SNHLY and CDR2 FYNNEI. The CDR3 spells CASSGRENTEAFF. The CDR3, as DNA: TGTGCCAGCAGTGGCCGGGAGAACACTGAAGCTTTCTTT.

This clone was detected a few times. The chain employs TRBV19 and TRBJ1-2; 12 positions agree with TRBD1. Trimming took 9 bases from V and 6 from J; bases not matched to a gene: 14. CDR1 LNHDA and CDR2 SQIVND come from the germline V gene (reference sequence). The CDR3 contains 16 residues. CDR3 in DNA: TGTGCCAGCGAAAAACCGGGGACAGGGGGCGCAGATGGCTACACCTTC. Amino acids: CASEKPGTGGADGYTF.

V usage is TRBV19 and J usage is TRBJ2-7, with a possible D match to TRBD1 (6 bases). Germline assignment: CDR1 LNHDA and CDR2 SQIVND (reference sequence). V dropped 5 bases and J dropped 4 bases, with 15 bases sitting between them. There are 14 residues in the CDR3. The CDR3 here is CASSFNRDTYEQYF. The DNA of the CDR3 is TGTGCCAGTAGTTTCAACCGGGACACTTACGAGCAGTACTTC.

V and J are TRBV11-3 and TRBJ2-5; the match to TRBD2 covers 16 bases. The CDR3 sequence is 16 residues long. Germline CDR1 SGHNT, CDR2 YENEEA. The junction had 3 bases not matched to a gene; V was cut back by 5 bases and J by 3 bases. CDR3 sequence: CASSLGLAGGEETQYF. CDR3 coding DNA: TGTGCCAGCAGCCTGGGACTAGCGGGAGGGGAAGAGACCCAGTACTTC.